These 25 T cell receptor beta chains originate from one sample sequenced in a study of cytomegalovirus exposure and HLA in healthy donors. PCR used 60 Vbeta primers and 13 Jbeta primers. The method was immunoSEQ multiplex PCR; TCRdb's version includes in-frame clones alone and lacks a portion of them. The table shows 100,000 to 150,000 clones, with about 64% occurring only once. Sequencing was carried out using PBMCs. These receptor sequences come from a woman aged 40 to 50 in good health and CMV-seronegative.

The chain joins TRBV30 to TRBJ2-3; 13 nucleotides line up with TRBD2. The CDR3 totals 19 residues. The V gene's germline CDR1 is GTSNPN and CDR2 SVGIG (reference sequence). V dropped 0 bases and J dropped 2; count of bases not matched to a gene: 11. CDR3 nucleotides: TGTGCCTGGAGTGTACTTCTAGGGACTAGCGGGGAATACACAGATACGCAGTATTTT. This translates into CAWSVLLGTSGEYTDTQYF.

In its sample, this clone was seen a few times. The chain recombines TRBV9 with TRBJ1-2; 11 bases fit TRBD1. Germline CDR1 is SGDLS and CDR2 is YYNGEE. The V gene end was trimmed by 4 bases and the J gene end by 7 bases; junction bases not matched to a gene: 12. The CDR3 runs to 16 residues. CDR3 loop: CASSPLLGQGAGGYTF. DNA for the CDR3: TGTGCCAGCAGCCCATTACTAGGACAGGGGGCTGGTGGCTACACCTTC.

J is TRBJ1-6 and V is TRBV5-1, with D perhaps matching TRBD1 (5 bases). CDR1 SGHRS and CDR2 YFSETQ come from the germline V gene. Trimming stripped 0 bases from V and 6 bases from J, with 13 bases between. The CDR3 sequence is 16 residues long. This CDR3 is CASSLAQGRANSPLHF. DNA of the CDR3: TGCGCCAGCAGCTTGGCGCAGGGTCGCGCTAATTCACCCCTCCACTTT. Supplemented by reference TRBV5-1 and TRBJ1-6, the full variable domain reads KAGVTQTPRYLIKTRGQQVTLSCSPISGHRSVSWYQQTPGQGLQFLFEYFSETQRNKGNFPGRFSGRQFSNSRSEMNVSTLELGDSALYLCASSLAQGRANSPLHFGNGTRLTVT.

V and J are TRBV6-6 and TRBJ1-1; TRBD1 aligns across 7 bases. CDR1 MNHNY and CDR2 SVGAGI come from the germline V gene (reference sequence). CDR3 length: 14 residues. Germline trimming cut 4 bases from V and 2 bases from J; bases unmatched to any gene: 4. The CDR3 loop is CASSSRDRNTEAFF. The CDR3 DNA follows: TGTGCCAGCAGTTCCCGGGACAGAAACACTGAAGCTTTCTTT.

The chain uses TRBV6-1 and TRBJ1-4; 7 bases agree with TRBD1. The germline CDR1 and CDR2 sequences are MNHNS and SASEGT. Unmatched junction bases numbered 9, after V lost 7 bases and J lost 4 bases. The CDR3 runs 15 residues. CDR3 sequence: CASITGTANNEKLFF. The CDR3 DNA follows: TGTGCCAGCATTACCGGGACAGCGAATAATGAAAAACTGTTTTTT.

This clone has more than one count but fewer than ten. The V call is TRBV7-6, the J call TRBJ2-2; 7 bases map to TRBD2. This CDR3 comprises 15 residues. V lost 5 bases, J lost 2 bases, and 5 bases stayed unmatched. CDR1 is SGHVS and CDR2 is FNYEAQ in the germline V gene. The CDR3 nucleotides are TGTGCCAGCAGCCCCTGGGGGGGTAACACCGGGGAGCTGTTTTTT. This encodes CASSPWGGNTGELFF.

This clone was seen a few times. The genes are TRBV27 and TRBJ2-7, with D possibly being TRBD1 (6 bases). The CDR3 is 14 residues long. Germline CDR1 is MNHEY and CDR2 is SMNVEV (reference sequence). The V end was cut by 3 bases, the J end by 1 base, with 10 bases between. As DNA, the CDR3 is TGTGCCAGCAGTTTGCTCGGACAGTCCTACGAGCAGTACTTC. Protein sequence: CASSLLGQSYEQYF.

This chain connects TRBV5-1 to TRBJ1-1; no definite D call. Germline loops: CDR1 SGHRS, CDR2 YFSETQ. V was cut by 4 bases and J by 0 bases, with 10 bases left in between. The CDR3 is made up of 14 amino acids. CDR3 loop: CASSLDNMNTEAFF. CDR3 in DNA: TGCGCCAGCAGCCTCGACAATATGAACACTGAAGCTTTCTTT.

The rearrangement joins TRBV30 to TRBJ1-2, with D possibly being TRBD1 (6 bases). V was clipped by 2 bases and J by 4 bases, with 14 bases between them. Germline CDR1 and CDR2: GTSNPN and SVGIG (reference sequence). The CDR3 runs to 14 residues. CDR3 nucleotides: TGTGCCTGGAGTTCAACAGGGATCTTCTATGGCTACACCTTC. Translating it yields CAWSSTGIFYGYTF.

The chain employs TRBV14 and TRBJ1-5, with 9 bases that match TRBD1. Trimming at V came to 2 bases and at J to 4 bases, leaving 15 bases not matched to a gene. Per germline, CDR1 SGHDN and CDR2 FVKESK. The length of the CDR3 is 19 residues. The CDR3: CASSQPRPGGTGSNQPQHF. CDR3 DNA sequence: TGTGCCAGCAGCCAACCGCGCCCTGGGGGGACAGGGAGTAATCAGCCCCAGCATTTT.

Only a few counts were recorded for this clone. The chain couples TRBV14 to TRBJ1-5; D may be TRBD1 (6 bases). This CDR3 has 15 amino acids. Germline CDR1 reads SGHDN; CDR2 reads FVKESK. V lost 4 bases and J 6 bases, leaving 16 bases between the germline ends. Written as DNA, the CDR3 is TGTGCCAGCAGCCGGGAGACAGGTAGGAGTCAGCCCCAGCATTTT. It codes for CASSRETGRSQPQHF.

The chain uses TRBV2 and TRBJ1-6; D is unresolved. The CDR3 loop spans 15 amino acids. The germline V gene has CDR1 SNHLY and CDR2 FYNNEI. V shed 6 bases and J shed 0 bases, with 9 bases lying between them. CDR3 residues: CASRFASSYNSPLHF. Written as DNA, the CDR3 is TGTGCCAGCAGATTCGCTAGCTCCTATAATTCACCCCTCCACTTT.

The CDR3 here is CASSLDPGRGLEQYF. For the CDR3, the DNA is TGTGCCAGCAGCTTAGACCCGGGAAGGGGGCTCGAGCAGTACTTC. V usage is TRBV7-2 and J usage is TRBJ2-7; 7 positions agree with TRBD1. V dropped 1 base and J dropped 6; count of bases not matched to a gene: 9. There are 15 residues in the CDR3. CDR1 and CDR2 (germline): SGHTA, FQGNSA.

This clone was counted between two and nine times. This chain links TRBV4-1 with TRBJ1-1; no reliable D call. Germline-derived CDR1 and CDR2 are MGHRA and YSYEKL. The CDR3 totals 14 residues. The V and J ends lost 1 base and 1 base respectively, with 7 bases between them. The CDR3 DNA is TGCGCCAGCAGCCAAGGAGGAGGGAACACTGAAGCTTTCTTT. Protein product: CASSQGGGNTEAFF.

The chain couples TRBV27 to TRBJ2-1, with 8 bases matching TRBD2. CDR1 is MNHEY, CDR2 SMNVEV, per germline (reference sequence). The CDR3 runs 16 residues. Unmatched junction bases numbered 11, after V lost 6 bases and J lost 4 bases. CDR3 region: CASSSPGGASYNEQFF. CDR3 nucleotide sequence: TGTGCCAGCAGCTCTCCCGGGGGGGCCTCATACAATGAGCAGTTCTTC.

The chain carries TRBV5-8 and TRBJ2-7; no definite D call. The CDR3 extends over 13 amino acids. Looked up from germline, CDR1 is SGHTS and CDR2 is YDEGEE. The V gene lost 0 bases and the J gene lost 8 bases, with 12 bases spanning the gap. This CDR3 is CASSLGRVPQQYF. The CDR3 nucleotides are TGTGCCAGCAGCTTGGGCCGGGTCCCCCAGCAGTACTTC.

This clone was counted a few times. This chain joins TRBV19 and TRBJ2-3, with TRBD2 identical over 10 bases. The CDR3 has 18 residues. V shed 5 bases, J shed 3 bases, and the junction held 14 bases outside the gene matches. Germline CDR1 is LNHDA and CDR2 is SQIVND (reference sequence). CDR3 in DNA: TGTGCCAGTAGTGCAAGCGGGGGGGCCTTCGGGTGGACAGATACGCAGTATTTT. Protein product: CASSASGGAFGWTDTQYF. The full variable domain, rest sourced from reference TRBV19 and TRBJ2-3, is DGGITQSPKYLFRKEGQNVTLSCEQNLNHDAMYWYRQDPGQGLRLIYYSQIVNDFQKGDIAEGYSVSREKKESFPLTVTSAQKNPTAFYLCASSASGGAFGWTDTQYFGPGTRLTVL.

The chain joins TRBV6-5 to TRBJ1-4, with TRBD1 matching 7 bases. Looked up from germline, CDR1 is MNHEY and CDR2 is SVGAGI. The junction had 5 bases not matched to a gene; V was cut back by 0 bases and J by 7 bases. This CDR3 is 15 amino acids long. The CDR3 loop reads CASSYSTGTGEKLFF. CDR3 bases: TGTGCCAGCAGTTACTCGACAGGGACGGGTGAAAAACTGTTTTTT.

This clone was observed a handful of times. The J gene is TRBJ2-1, the V gene TRBV18, with 8 nucleotides matching TRBD2. This CDR3 comprises 17 residues. CDR1 and CDR2 from the germline V gene are KGHSH and LQKENI. Trimming cost V 4 bases and J 10 bases; bases outside gene matches: 18. The CDR3 loop reads CASSLRTSQGPRVEQFF. The CDR3 DNA sequence: TGTGCCAGCTCACTAAGGACTAGCCAGGGCCCTCGGGTCGAGCAGTTCTTC.

The chain joins TRBV2 to TRBJ1-2, with TRBD1 matching over 10 bases. The junction had 6 bases not matched to a gene; V was cut back by 4 bases and J by 4 bases. The CDR3 consists of 15 residues. Germline loops: CDR1 SNHLY, CDR2 FYNNEI. CDR3: CASSVDRGAGYGYTF. CDR3 bases: TGTGCCAGCAGTGTGGACAGGGGGGCGGGCTATGGCTACACCTTC.

The chain carries TRBV5-1 and TRBJ1-2; TRBD1 matches at 7 bases. The germline gives CDR1 SGHRS, CDR2 YFSETQ. CDR3 length: 15 residues. Trimming at V came to 2 bases and at J to 4 bases, leaving 8 bases not matched to a gene. In nucleotides, the CDR3 is TGCGCCAGCAGCTTCACAGGGGAGGTAGGCTATGGCTACACCTTC. Protein product: CASSFTGEVGYGYTF.

The chain couples TRBV5-4 to TRBJ1-1; tentative D call: TRBD1 (5 bases). The germline CDR1 and CDR2 sequences are SGHNT and YYREEE (reference sequence). The CDR3 contains 13 residues. Trimming removed 3 bases at V and 3 bases at J, with 9 bases between. The CDR3: CASSSKGDTEAFF. Written as DNA, the CDR3 is TGTGCCAGCAGCTCTAAAGGGGACACTGAAGCTTTCTTT.

The gene calls are TRBV19 and TRBJ1-1, with D perhaps TRBD1 (5 bases). The CDR3 extends over 12 amino acids. Between the trimmed V and J ends, which lost 8 bases and 3 bases, there was a span of 10 bases. Germline CDR1 is LNHDA and CDR2 is SQIVND (reference sequence). DNA of the CDR3: TGTGCCAGTCCGGGGGGAGACACTGAAGCTTTCTTT. Protein product: CASPGGDTEAFF. The full variable domain, rest sourced from reference TRBV19 and TRBJ1-1, is DGGITQSPKYLFRKEGQNVTLSCEQNLNHDAMYWYRQDPGQGLRLIYYSQIVNDFQKGDIAEGYSVSREKKESFPLTVTSAQKNPTAFYLCASPGGDTEAFFGQGTRLTVV.

The gene calls are TRBV2 and TRBJ2-5; D remains ambiguous. V lost 1 base to trimming and J lost 4 bases, with 7 bases between them. This CDR3 comprises 13 residues. Germline V CDR1 and CDR2: SNHLY, FYNNEI. For the CDR3, the DNA is TGTGCCAGCAGTGAAGTTAGCCTAGAGACCCAGTACTTC. Its protein is CASSEVSLETQYF.

The chain employs TRBV7-3 and TRBJ2-5; weak D call: TRBD1 (6 bases). This CDR3 region has 13 residues. The germline V gene has CDR1 SGHTA and CDR2 FQGTGA. V was clipped by 5 bases and J by 4 bases, with 11 bases between them. The CDR3 DNA reads TGTGCCAGCAGCGAGATGGGGGCAGAGACCCAGTACTTC. As protein: CASSEMGAETQYF.